Listed here are 20 T cell receptor beta chains from one sample, sequenced in a study of cytomegalovirus exposure and HLA in healthy donors. It was with 60 Vbeta and 13 Jbeta primers that the PCR ran. The method was immunoSEQ multiplex PCR; TCRdb's version includes in-frame clones alone and lacks a portion of them. The sample records 80,000 to 130,000 clones, 76% being singletons. Sequenced material: PBMCs. These receptors were collected from a woman aged 50 to 60 in good health and CMV-seropositive.

The chain links TRBV30 to TRBJ1-5, with TRBD1 matching 7 bases. V lost 2 bases and J lost 6; bases outside the gene matches: 4. The CDR3 is 13 amino acids. Germline loops: CDR1 GTSNPN, CDR2 SVGIG (reference sequence). DNA of the CDR3: TGTGCCTGGAGTCCGACAGGGATTCAGCCCCAGCATTTT. Amino acids: CAWSPTGIQPQHF.

The V and J genes are TRBV6-1 and TRBJ2-3, with 8 bases lining up with TRBD2. Germline V lookup: CDR1 MNHNS, CDR2 SASEGT. V shed 4 bases, J shed 3 bases, and the junction held 6 bases outside the gene matches. The CDR3 extends over 15 amino acids. CDR3 sequence reads: CASSGPAGGTDTQYF. In DNA, the CDR3 is TGTGCCAGCAGTGGTCCCGCGGGGGGAACAGATACGCAGTATTTT.

The rearrangement uses TRBV25-1 and TRBJ1-2; tentative D call: TRBD1 (5 bases). V lost 10 bases to trimming and J lost 8 bases, with 20 bases between them. Germline V gives CDR1 MGHDK, CDR2 SYGVNS. The CDR3 covers 13 residues. CDR3 DNA sequence: TGTGCCACCTCATGGGGAGGGGCAGGGGGCTACACCTTC. Protein product: CATSWGGAGGYTF.

V is TRBV7-3 and J is TRBJ2-7; 7 positions match TRBD1. The CDR3 length is 19 residues. V trimming: 5 bases; J trimming: 1 base; junction bases outside the gene matches: 20. The germline gives CDR1 SGHTA, CDR2 FQGTGA. CDR3 nucleotide sequence: TGTGCCAGCAGCGACAAATCATGGCAGGGGGAATTTCGGTCCTACGAGCAGTACTTC. As protein: CASSDKSWQGEFRSYEQYF.

The chain couples TRBV30 to TRBJ2-4, with a possible D match to TRBD2 (6 bases). This CDR3 is built from 14 residues. V was cut by 0 bases and J by 5 bases, with 11 bases left in between. Germline V gene sequence: CDR1 GTSNPN, CDR2 SVGIG (reference sequence). CDR3 protein: CAWSVGTAENIQYF. The CDR3 bases are TGTGCCTGGAGTGTGGGGACTGCGGAAAACATTCAGTACTTC.

The rearrangement joins TRBV27 to TRBJ2-7, with TRBD1 matching over 8 bases. This CDR3 contains 14 residues. Germline V CDR1 and CDR2: MNHEY, SMNVEV (reference sequence). J gave up 6 bases and V 3 bases, and 7 bases lay outside the gene matches. CDR3 bases: TGTGCCAGCAGTTTGGACAGGGCCCCTCGCGAGCAGTACTTC. Its translation: CASSLDRAPREQYF.

The rearrangement uses TRBV7-3 and TRBJ2-1; D unresolved. CDR1 is SGHTA, CDR2 FQGTGA, per germline. CDR3 length: 14 residues. The germline V and J ends were trimmed by 5 bases and 4 bases, with 12 bases remaining between them. The CDR3 reads CASSPSGRYNEQFF. The CDR3 region has the DNA TGTGCCAGCAGCCCATCTGGGCGTTACAATGAGCAGTTCTTC.

This clone has a handful of counts. V is TRBV5-6 and J is TRBJ2-5; D unresolved. The CDR3 extends over 13 amino acids. The germline CDR1 and CDR2 sequences are SGHDT and YYEEEE. Deletions cut 3 bases from V and 1 base from J, with 7 bases between. The CDR3 is CASSSTTQETQYF. The CDR3 DNA follows: TGTGCCAGCAGCTCTACTACCCAAGAGACCCAGTACTTC.

CDR3 sequence: CASSPGLAGARSYEQYF. CDR3 nucleotides: TGTGCCAGCTCACCGGGACTAGCGGGGGCGAGATCCTACGAGCAGTACTTC. The chain recombines TRBV18 with TRBJ2-7; 14 positions agree with TRBD2. The CDR3 spans 17 residues. V trimming: 3 bases; J trimming: 1 base; junction bases outside the gene matches: 5. Germline V CDR1 and CDR2: KGHSH, LQKENI.

The chain links TRBV4-1 to TRBJ2-7, with 7 bases fitting TRBD1. CDR1 MGHRA and CDR2 YSYEKL come from the germline V gene. The CDR3 is 15 amino acids. The J segment lost 3 bases and the V segment lost 3 bases, leaving 8 bases of the junction unmatched. As DNA, the CDR3 is TGCGCCAGCAGCCAGCCGACAGGGCGACGCTACGAGCAGTACTTC. Encoded protein: CASSQPTGRRYEQYF.

DNA for the CDR3: TGTGCTAGTGGTTTCCTTTCAGGGGGCACTGAAGCTTTCTTT. Protein: CASGFLSGGTEAFF. The chain uses TRBV12-5 and TRBJ1-1, with 7 bases fitting TRBD1. Unmatched junction bases numbered 5, after V lost 3 bases and J lost 4 bases. The CDR3 spans 14 residues. Germline V CDR1 and CDR2: LGHNT, FRNRAP.

This chain joins TRBV19 and TRBJ2-1; D may be TRBD2 (6 bases). V was pared by 8 bases and J by 4 bases, with 21 bases between. The CDR3 has 16 residues. CDR1 and CDR2 (germline): LNHDA, SQIVND (reference sequence). CDR3 protein: CASYTLRGLVYNEQFF. Here the CDR3 DNA reads TGTGCCAGTTATACTTTGCGGGGACTGGTATACAATGAGCAGTTCTTC.

This clone was seen a few times. This chain connects TRBV6-1 to TRBJ2-2; D might be TRBD1 (6 bases). The CDR3 contains 14 residues. Trimming stripped 4 bases from V and 4 bases from J, with 10 bases between. CDR1 and CDR2 (germline): MNHNS, SASEGT. The CDR3 bases are TGTGCCAGCAGTGCGCAGGGGCTCACCGGGGAGCTGTTTTTT. Protein: CASSAQGLTGELFF.

The chain is built from TRBV6-5 and TRBJ2-1, with TRBD2 as a possible D gene (7 bases). The CDR3 has 16 amino acids. Germline assignment: CDR1 MNHEY and CDR2 SVGAGI. V lost 4 bases and J 0 bases, leaving 13 bases between the germline ends. The DNA of the CDR3 is TGTGCCAGCAGTTCGGGGGGCCCGGCCTCCTACAATGAGCAGTTCTTC. It specifies CASSSGGPASYNEQFF.

The chain uses TRBV6-5 and TRBJ1-1; tentative D call: TRBD1 (5 bases). The V end was cut by 6 bases, the J end by 7 bases, with 12 bases between. CDR1 is MNHEY and CDR2 is SVGAGI in the germline V gene. CDR3 length: 12 residues. The CDR3 here is CASSPGTLEAFF. The CDR3 DNA reads TGTGCCAGCAGCCCCGGGACTCTTGAAGCTTTCTTT.

This rearrangement joins TRBV5-1 to TRBJ1-1; tentatively, D is TRBD1 (6 bases). The V end was cut by 5 bases, the J end by 1 base, with 9 bases between. Germline assignment: CDR1 SGHRS and CDR2 YFSETQ. The CDR3 contains 13 residues. The CDR3 here is CASRVQGNTEAFF. CDR3 nucleotides: TGCGCCAGCAGGGTACAGGGGAACACTGAAGCTTTCTTT.

The rearrangement uses TRBV5-1 and TRBJ1-1, with D unclear. Germline CDR1 and CDR2: SGHRS and YFSETQ. This CDR3 contains 16 residues. Trimming cost V 0 bases and J 1 base, with 13 bases left between them. The CDR3 is CASSLVIAMGNTEAFF. CDR3 nucleotide sequence: TGCGCCAGCAGCTTGGTAATAGCAATGGGGAACACTGAAGCTTTCTTT.

This clone was detected a few times. The V and J genes are TRBV7-3 and TRBJ2-2, with D perhaps matching TRBD1 (6 bases). With 4 bases removed from V and 1 base from J, the gap between germline ends came to 13 bases. The CDR3 is 16 amino acids. CDR1 is SGHTA, CDR2 FQGTGA, per germline. The CDR3 loop is CASSSPQGRNTGELFF. The CDR3 DNA follows: TGTGCCAGCAGCTCCCCTCAGGGGCGGAACACCGGGGAGCTGTTTTTT. The complete variable domain, with remaining parts taken from reference TRBV7-3 and TRBJ2-2, reads GAGVSQTPSNKVTEKGKYVELRCDPISGHTALYWYRQSLGQGPEFLIYFQGTGAADDSGLPNDRFFAVRPEGSVSTLKIQRTERGDSAVYLCASSSPQGRNTGELFFGEGSRLTVL.

The genes are TRBV5-1 and TRBJ2-5; TRBD1 agrees at 11 bases. Trimming at V came to 0 bases and at J to 4 bases, leaving 2 bases not matched to a gene. The CDR3 covers 15 residues. The germline CDR1 and CDR2 sequences are SGHRS and YFSETQ. Here the CDR3 reads CASSLGGQGGETQYF. The CDR3 nucleotides are TGCGCCAGCAGCTTGGGGGGACAGGGGGGAGAGACCCAGTACTTC.

The chain recombines TRBV9 with TRBJ2-1; TRBD2 matches at 15 bases. This CDR3 is built from 15 residues. Per the germline V gene, CDR1 is SGDLS and CDR2 is YYNGEE. Trimming cost V 5 bases and J 7 bases; bases outside gene matches: 4. CDR3 in DNA: TGTGCCAGCAGGGGGGGGACTAGCGGGAGGAATGAGCAGTTCTTC. As protein: CASRGGTSGRNEQFF.